The 5 T cell receptor beta chains reported below all come from one sample, sequenced in a study of blood T cell repertoires in COVID-19. Data came from immunoSEQ multiplex PCR; TCRdb stores just in-frame clones and leaves some out. Here the sample spans about 130,000 clones, about four fifths being singletons. The sample consisted of peripheral blood. These receptors originate from a woman aged 45 to 65 with acute or convalescent COVID-19.

The chain couples TRBV28 to TRBJ2-5, with a tentative D call TRBD1 (5 bases). Germline CDR1 and CDR2: MDHEN and SYDVKM. The CDR3 runs to 16 residues. With 3 bases removed from V and 6 bases from J, the gap between germline ends came to 20 bases. This CDR3 is CASSLGQGAGMKTQYF. Written as DNA, the CDR3 is TGTGCCAGCAGTTTGGGGCAAGGCGCAGGGATGAAGACCCAGTACTTC.

CDR3 protein: CASSLRIAGFDTGELFF. The CDR3 nucleotides are TGTGCCAGCAGCTTGAGAATAGCGGGGTTCGACACCGGGGAGCTGTTTTTT. The chain couples TRBV5-4 to TRBJ2-2; TRBD2 matches 8 bases. CDR1 and CDR2 from the germline V gene are SGHNT and YYREEE (reference sequence). The CDR3 is 17 amino acids. With V trimmed by 1 base and J by 3 bases, 8 bases remained unmatched.

The chain combines TRBV25-1 with TRBJ1-4; D perhaps matches TRBD1 (5 bases). The V gene lost 5 bases and the J gene lost 10 bases, with 20 bases spanning the gap. CDR1 MGHDK and CDR2 SYGVNS come from the germline V gene. CDR3 length: 15 residues. The CDR3 region has the DNA TGTGCCAGCAGTCAAGGAACGACAGCCTGGGGAAAACTGTTTTTT. It encodes CASSQGTTAWGKLFF.

The rearrangement joins TRBV12-5 to TRBJ2-1, with 9 positions matching TRBD2. Germline CDR1 LGHNT, CDR2 FRNRAP. Germline trimming cut 2 bases from V and 3 bases from J; bases unmatched to any gene: 8. The CDR3 sequence is 17 residues long. The CDR3 bases are TGTGCTAGTGGTTTGCCCGGCCCTAGCGGGGTCTACAATGAGCAGTTCTTC. Encoded protein: CASGLPGPSGVYNEQFF.

The chain combines TRBV7-9 with TRBJ2-1; 7 nucleotides align to TRBD2. The CDR3 spans 15 residues. Germline values: CDR1 SEHNR, CDR2 FQNEAQ (reference sequence). The DNA for the CDR3 is TGTGTCGAAGAACCACGCGGGGGCTCCTACAATGAGCAGTTCTTC. Translation: CVEEPRGGSYNEQFF. Variable domain in full (rest from reference TRBV7-9 and TRBJ2-1): DTGVSQNPRHKITKRGQNVTFRCDPISEHNRLYWYRQTLGQGPEFLTYFQNEAQLEKSRLLSDRFSAERPKGSFSTLEIQRTEQGDSAMYLCVEEPRGGSYNEQFFGPGTRLTVL.